The 2 T cell receptor beta chains listed next were all sequenced from one sample in a study of blood T cells in healthy people across ages. Alongside a J-beta primer mix, a sample-barcoded 5' primer served in a second PCR lasting roughly 6 to 11 cycles. TCRdb re-called the 5' RACE reads through MiXCR, storing one row per CDR3 protein. The profile shows 2 million or so distinct CDR3 sequences, around half of them singletons. The sample taken for sequencing was blood. These receptors were collected from a woman aged 40 to 50 in good health.

V and J are TRBV7-9 and TRBJ2-3; the match to TRBD1 covers 10 bases. CDR1 and CDR2 (germline): SEHNR, FQNEAQ (reference sequence). V lost 5 bases and J lost 6; bases outside the gene matches: 17. This CDR3 is 18 amino acids long. CDR3 sequence: CASSTSDGGQGSLDTQYF. The CDR3 DNA follows: TGTGCCAGCAGCACATCAGACGGGGGACAGGGGTCGTTGGATACGCAGTATTTT.

This chain joins TRBV5-1 and TRBJ2-1, with TRBD1 matching over 7 bases. The V gene end was trimmed by 7 bases and the J gene end by 9 bases; junction bases not matched to a gene: 7. The germline V gene encodes CDR1 SGHRS and CDR2 YFSETQ. The CDR3 covers 12 residues. CDR3 DNA: TGCGCCAGCGGGATAGGGGGCGTTGAGCAGTTCTTC. Translation gives CASGIGGVEQFF.